Each of the 8 T cell receptor beta chains below was sequenced from the same sample in a study of identical twins. TCRdb itself ran the 5' RACE reads through MiXCR, one entry per CDR3 protein. The sample holds 1.5 million or so distinct CDR3 sequences; around a third are singletons and the top ten take more than 0.25%. Material for sequencing was cord blood. Receptors were obtained from a newborn girl in good health.

The chain couples TRBV29-1 to TRBJ2-1; 8 bases line up with TRBD2. The germline gives CDR1 SQVTM, CDR2 ANQGSEA. CDR3 size: 11 residues. The J segment lost 14 bases and the V segment lost 2 bases, leaving 5 bases of the junction unmatched. CDR3 loop: CSVEWGLEEFF. CDR3 DNA sequence: TGCAGCGTTGAATGGGGACTAGAGGAGTTCTTC.

This clonotype was picked up a small number of times. CDR3 amino acids: CASSFGTGGNLNNEQFF. The CDR3 DNA follows: TGTGCCAGCAGTTTCGGGACAGGGGGGAATTTGAACAATGAGCAGTTCTTC. The chain couples TRBV28 to TRBJ2-1, with 11 nucleotides matching TRBD1. There are 17 residues in the CDR3. Germline assignment: CDR1 MDHEN and CDR2 SYDVKM. After removal of 3 bases from V and 5 bases from J, the junction contained 9 bases not matched to a gene.

V usage is TRBV13 and J usage is TRBJ2-1; 7 nucleotides line up with TRBD2. This CDR3 has 18 residues. Germline CDR1 and CDR2: PRHDT and FYEKMQ (reference sequence). V was clipped by 1 base and J by 12 bases; unmatched bases: 21. The CDR3 DNA reads as TGTGCCAGCAGCTTAGTCCTGGTTAACACCAGGACTAGGGGCGGGCAGTTCTTC. This sequence encodes CASSLVLVNTRTRGGQFF. Together with reference TRBV13 and TRBJ2-1, the CDR3 gives the full variable domain: AAGVIQSPRHLIKEKRETATLKCYPIPRHDTVYWYQQGPGQDPQFLISFYEKMQSDKGSIPDRFSAQQFSDYHSELNMSSLELGDSALYFCASSLVLVNTRTRGGQFFGPGTRLTVL.

This clonotype was recorded a few times. The genes are TRBV10-3 and TRBJ2-7; a weak D match, TRBD1 (5 bases). From germline, CDR1 is ENHRY and CDR2 SYGVKD. The CDR3 is 14 residues long. Trimming took 6 bases from V and 0 from J, leaving 12 bases between them. This CDR3 reads CAIRPEQDSYEQYF. The CDR3 coding sequence is TGTGCCATCAGGCCCGAACAGGACTCCTACGAGCAGTACTTC.

The gene calls are TRBV12-3 or TRBV12-4 and TRBJ1-5; TRBD1 matches 8 bases. J lost 5 bases, V lost 4 bases, and 7 bases had no gene match. This CDR3 has 15 amino acids. The CDR3 region is CASSSRTGSDQPQHF. The CDR3 bases are TGTGCCAGCAGTTCCCGGACAGGGTCAGATCAGCCCCAGCATTTT.

Only a few counts were recorded for this clonotype. This rearrangement joins TRBV5-1 to TRBJ2-7; maybe TRBD2 (6 bases). V lost 0 bases to trimming and J lost 0 bases, with 16 bases between them. CDR1 SGHRS and CDR2 YFSETQ come from the germline V gene. The CDR3 consists of 17 residues. The CDR3 DNA follows: TGCGCCAGCAGCTTGGCCGAACCGGGACTCCGCTCCTACGAGCAGTACTTC. Translated, it gives CASSLAEPGLRSYEQYF.

This clonotype has only a few counts. An end of the junction does not agree with germline; a read error may underlie this. This rearrangement joins TRBV5-1 to TRBJ2-3; possibly TRBD1 or TRBD2 for D (5 bases each). The CDR3 consists of 14 residues. In germline, CDR1 is SGHRS, CDR2 YFSETQ. The DNA of the CDR3 is TGCGCCAGCTGCTTGGGGGTTCGCACAGATACGCAGTATTTT. It specifies CASCLGVRTDTQYF.

The J gene is TRBJ1-6, the V gene TRBV4-1; D is possibly TRBD1 (5 bases). The CDR3 has 17 residues. Germline V gene lookup returns CDR1 MGHRA and CDR2 YSYEKL. V was trimmed by 4 bases and J by 0 bases, leaving 13 bases between them. As DNA, the CDR3 is TGCGCCAGCAGCCGAGACAGTGGGAGCTCCTATAATTCACCCCTCCACTTT. Translated: CASSRDSGSSYNSPLHF.